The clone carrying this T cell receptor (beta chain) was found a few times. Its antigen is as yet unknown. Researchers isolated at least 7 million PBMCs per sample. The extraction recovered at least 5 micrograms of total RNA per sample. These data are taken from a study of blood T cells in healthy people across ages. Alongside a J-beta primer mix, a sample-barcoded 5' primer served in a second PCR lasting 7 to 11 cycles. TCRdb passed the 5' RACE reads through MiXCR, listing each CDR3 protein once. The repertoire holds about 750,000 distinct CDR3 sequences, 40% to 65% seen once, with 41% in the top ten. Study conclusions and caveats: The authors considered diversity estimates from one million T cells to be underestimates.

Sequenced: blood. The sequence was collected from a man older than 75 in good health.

The CDR3 reads CASRLSSSGANVLTF. The CDR3 DNA sequence: TGCGCCAGCAGACTGTCCAGCTCTGGGGCCAACGTCCTGACTTTC. The rearrangement joins TRBV5-1 to TRBJ2-6; D is undetermined. V lost 5 bases, J lost 0 bases, and 9 bases lay in between. Germline CDR1 SGHRS, CDR2 YFSETQ. The CDR3 is 15 residues long.